The T cell receptor beta chain under discussion was sequenced for a study of shared clonotypes between healthy human individuals. Study context: A couple of women and three men aged 18 to 49 served as donors.

The germline V gene encodes CDR1 MGHRA and CDR2 YSYEKL. The J segment lost 10 bases and the V segment lost 0 bases, leaving 8 bases of the junction unmatched. The length of the CDR3 is 16 residues. Cells designated naive CD8 were CD45RO-negative and were positively selected for CCR7, with terminally differentiated effector memory CD45RA+ cells excluded. The authors split each subset's genomic DNA evenly across several immunoSEQ plates. The data were produced by immunoSEQ multiplex PCR, yet TCRdb's version contains in-frame clones alone and is incomplete. The table records about 2.1 million clones, around 95% of them present only once.

The sequenced material came from naive CD8+ T cells from PBMCs. The V and J genes are TRBV4-1 and TRBJ1-6; TRBD1 matches at 8 bases. This TCR was sampled from a man aged 18 to 30 in good health. Some clones in this sample may be carry-over from other donors' samples. CDR3 nucleotide sequence: TGCGCCAGCAGCCAAGAGAGGGGGACAGGCGGCTCACCCCTCCACTTT. It yields the protein CASSQERGTGGSPLHF.